This TCR beta chain stems from a study of blood T cell repertoires in COVID-19. Residents of about two dozen US areas, aged about 18 to 95 years, made up the participants. Trimming cost V 4 bases and J 1 base; bases outside gene matches: 4. Germline V gene lookup returns CDR1 LGHNA and CDR2 YNFKEQ. The CDR3 totals 15 residues. Only in-frame clones appear in the TCRdb table, and some are missing; sequencing was by immunoSEQ multiplex PCR. This sample yields 200,000 to 250,000 clones, of which approximately 88% are seen a single time; about 3.5% belongs to the top ten. This TCR derives from a woman under 40 who had been exposed to COVID-19. This sequence joins TRBV4-2 and TRBJ1-3, with 7 positions matching TRBD1. Sequenced sample: PBMCs or T cells enriched from blood (not recorded which). CDR3 in amino acids: CASSRETGSGNTIYF. The CDR3 nucleotides read TGTGCCAGCAGCCGAGAGACAGGGTCTGGAAACACCATATATTTT.